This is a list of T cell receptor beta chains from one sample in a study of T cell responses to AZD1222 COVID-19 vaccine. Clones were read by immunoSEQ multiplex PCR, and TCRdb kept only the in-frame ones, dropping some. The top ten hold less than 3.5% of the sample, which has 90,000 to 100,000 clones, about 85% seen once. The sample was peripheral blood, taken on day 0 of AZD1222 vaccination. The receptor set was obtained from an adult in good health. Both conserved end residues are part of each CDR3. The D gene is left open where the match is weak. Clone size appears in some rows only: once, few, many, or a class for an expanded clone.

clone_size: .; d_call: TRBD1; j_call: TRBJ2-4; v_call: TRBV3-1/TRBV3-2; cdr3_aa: CASSPGAGGAKNIQYF; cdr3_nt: TGTGCCAGCAGCCCCGGGGCAGGGGGAGCCAAAAACATTCAGTACTTC
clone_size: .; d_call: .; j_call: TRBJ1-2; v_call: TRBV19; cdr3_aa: CASSIVDRLYGYTF; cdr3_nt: TGTGCCAGTAGTATAGTCGACAGACTGTATGGCTACACCTTC
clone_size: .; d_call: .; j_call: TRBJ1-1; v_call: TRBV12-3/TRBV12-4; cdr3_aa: CASSLGGEAFF; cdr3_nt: TGTGCCAGCAGTTTGGGGGGTGAAGCTTTCTTT
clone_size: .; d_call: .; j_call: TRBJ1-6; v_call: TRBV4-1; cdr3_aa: CASSQVGNHSPLHF; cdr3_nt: TGCGCCAGCAGCCAAGTAGGGAACCATTCACCCCTCCACTTT
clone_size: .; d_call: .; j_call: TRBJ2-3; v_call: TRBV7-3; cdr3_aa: CASSSSSIDTQYF; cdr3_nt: TGTGCCAGCAGCTCCTCTAGCATCGATACGCAGTATTTT
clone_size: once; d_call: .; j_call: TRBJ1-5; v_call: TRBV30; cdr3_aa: CAWSRPNQPQHF; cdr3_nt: TGTGCCTGGAGCAGGCCTAATCAGCCCCAGCATTTT
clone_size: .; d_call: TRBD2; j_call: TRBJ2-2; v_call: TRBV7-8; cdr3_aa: CASSASGGPYTNTGELFF; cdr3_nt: TGTGCCAGCAGCGCTAGCGGGGGGCCGTACACGAACACCGGGGAGCTGTTTTTT
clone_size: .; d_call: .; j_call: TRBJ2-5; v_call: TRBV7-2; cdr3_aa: CASSLWSRARRSQETQYF; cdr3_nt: TGTGCCAGCAGCTTATGGAGTAGGGCCCGGAGGTCCCAAGAGACCCAGTACTTC
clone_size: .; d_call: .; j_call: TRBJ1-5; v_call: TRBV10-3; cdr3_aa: CAISEVQGGAEPQHF; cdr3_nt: TGTGCCATCAGTGAGGTGCAGGGTGGAGCGGAGCCCCAGCATTTT
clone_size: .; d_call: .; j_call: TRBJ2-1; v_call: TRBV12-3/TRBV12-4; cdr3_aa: CASMGGSYNEQFF; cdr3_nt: TGTGCCTCTATGGGGGGCTCCTACAATGAGCAGTTCTTC
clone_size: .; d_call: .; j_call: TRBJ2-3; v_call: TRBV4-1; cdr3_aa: CASSQADYSDTQYF; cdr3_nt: TGCGCCAGCAGCCAAGCGGACTACTCCGATACGCAGTATTTT
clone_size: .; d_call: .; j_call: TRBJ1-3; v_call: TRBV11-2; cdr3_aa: CASSFRPPTLDGSGNTIYF; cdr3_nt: TGTGCCAGCAGCTTCCGACCTCCTACGCTTGACGGCTCTGGAAACACCATATATTTT
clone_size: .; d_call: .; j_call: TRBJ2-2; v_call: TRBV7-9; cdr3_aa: CASSHGLEAGELFF; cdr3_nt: TGTGCCAGCAGCCACGGACTCGAAGCCGGGGAGCTGTTTTTT
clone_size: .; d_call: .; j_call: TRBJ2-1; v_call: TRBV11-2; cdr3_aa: CASSPGLVYNEQFF; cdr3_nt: TGTGCCAGCAGCCCAGGACTGGTATACAATGAGCAGTTCTTC
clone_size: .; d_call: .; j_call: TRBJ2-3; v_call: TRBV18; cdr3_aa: CASSPGRVGTDTQYF; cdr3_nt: TGTGCCAGCTCACCAGGCAGGGTGGGGACAGATACGCAGTATTTT
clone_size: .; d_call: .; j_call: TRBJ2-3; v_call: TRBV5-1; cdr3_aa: CASSLEGDTQYF; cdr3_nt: TGCGCCAGCAGCTTAGAGGGGGATACGCAGTATTTT
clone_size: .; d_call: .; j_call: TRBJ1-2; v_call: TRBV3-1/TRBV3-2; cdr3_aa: CASSHAFRVNYGYTF; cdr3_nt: TGTGCCAGCAGCCACGCTTTCCGGGTCAACTATGGCTACACCTTC
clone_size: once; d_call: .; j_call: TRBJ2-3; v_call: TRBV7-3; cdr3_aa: CASSISGTSTDTQYF; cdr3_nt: TGTGCCAGCAGCATATCCGGGACAAGCACAGATACGCAGTATTTT
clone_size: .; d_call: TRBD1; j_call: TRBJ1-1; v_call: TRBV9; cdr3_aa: CASSGRGVGTGLSNTEAFF; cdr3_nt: TGTGCCAGCAGCGGTAGGGGTGTCGGGACAGGGTTGTCGAACACTGAAGCTTTCTTT
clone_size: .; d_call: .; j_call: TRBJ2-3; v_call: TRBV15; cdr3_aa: CATSRVDTRTDTQYF; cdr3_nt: TGTGCCACCAGCAGAGTGGACACCCGCACAGATACGCAGTATTTT
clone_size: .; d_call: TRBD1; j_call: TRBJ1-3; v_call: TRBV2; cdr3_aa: CASRQGGNTIYF; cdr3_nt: TGTGCCAGCCGACAGGGAGGGAACACCATATATTTT
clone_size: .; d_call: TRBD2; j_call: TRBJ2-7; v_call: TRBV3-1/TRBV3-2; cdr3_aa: CASSQTGTTYEQYF; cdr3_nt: TGTGCCAGCAGCCAAACCGGGACTACCTACGAGCAGTACTTC
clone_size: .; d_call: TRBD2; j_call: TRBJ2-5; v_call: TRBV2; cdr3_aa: CASSEGGLAGETQYF; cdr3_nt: TGTGCCAGCAGTGAAGGAGGACTAGCGGGAGAGACCCAGTACTTC
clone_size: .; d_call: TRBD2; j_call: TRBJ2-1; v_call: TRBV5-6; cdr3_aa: CASSRTSGSDEQFF; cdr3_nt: TGTGCCAGCAGCAGGACTAGCGGGTCAGATGAGCAGTTCTTC
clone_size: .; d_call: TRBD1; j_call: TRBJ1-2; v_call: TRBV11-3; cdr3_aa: CASSLGQVRGYTF; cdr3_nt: TGTGCCAGCAGCTTGGGACAGGTTCGCGGCTACACCTTC
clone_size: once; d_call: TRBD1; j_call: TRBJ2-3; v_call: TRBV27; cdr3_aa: CASNLVGGGSDTQYF; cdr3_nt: TGTGCCAGCAACCTCGTAGGGGGCGGGTCAGATACGCAGTATTTT
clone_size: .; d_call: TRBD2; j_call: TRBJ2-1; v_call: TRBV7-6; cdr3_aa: CASSSWTSGRYNEQFF; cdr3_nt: TGTGCCAGCAGCTCCTGGACTAGCGGCCGCTACAATGAGCAGTTCTTC
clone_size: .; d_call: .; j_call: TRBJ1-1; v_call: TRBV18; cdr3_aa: CASSMNPNTEAFF; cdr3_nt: TGTGCCAGCTCGATGAACCCGAACACTGAAGCTTTCTTT
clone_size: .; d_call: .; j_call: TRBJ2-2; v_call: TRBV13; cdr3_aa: CASSGDRRGAGELFF; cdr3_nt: TGTGCCAGCAGCGGCGACAGGAGGGGGGCCGGGGAGCTGTTTTTT
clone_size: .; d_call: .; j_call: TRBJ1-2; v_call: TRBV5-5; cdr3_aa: CASSLRDTPNYGYTF; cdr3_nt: TGTGCCAGCAGCCTCCGGGACACCCCGAACTATGGCTACACCTTC
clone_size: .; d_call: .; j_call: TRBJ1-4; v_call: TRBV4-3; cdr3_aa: CASSHAGGEKLFF; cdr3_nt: TGCGCCAGCAGCCATGCGGGAGGTGAAAAACTGTTTTTT
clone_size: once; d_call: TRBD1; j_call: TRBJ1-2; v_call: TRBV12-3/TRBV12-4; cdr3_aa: CASRGQGYGYTF; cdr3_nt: TGTGCCAGCAGGGGACAGGGCTATGGCTACACCTTC
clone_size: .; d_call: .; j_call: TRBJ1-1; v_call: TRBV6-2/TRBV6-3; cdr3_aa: CASSPRAGNTEAFF; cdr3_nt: TGTGCCAGCAGCCCCCGGGCGGGCAACACTGAAGCTTTCTTT
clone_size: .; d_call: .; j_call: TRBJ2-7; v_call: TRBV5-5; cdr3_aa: CASRPGGNFYEQYF; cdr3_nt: TGTGCCAGCAGACCCGGGGGAAATTTTTACGAGCAGTACTTC
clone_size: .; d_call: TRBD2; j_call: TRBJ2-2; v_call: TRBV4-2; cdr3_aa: CASSQFGGSGTTGELFF; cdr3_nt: TGTGCCAGCAGCCAATTTGGGGGGAGCGGGACTACCGGGGAGCTGTTTTTT
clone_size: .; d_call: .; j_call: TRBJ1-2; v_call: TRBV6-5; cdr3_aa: CASTVRGGDGYTF; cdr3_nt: TGTGCCAGCACTGTGAGGGGTGGGGATGGCTACACCTTC
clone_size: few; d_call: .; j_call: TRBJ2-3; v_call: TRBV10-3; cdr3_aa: CAISLQVSTDTQYF; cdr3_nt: TGTGCCATCAGTCTACAGGTTAGCACAGATACGCAGTATTTT
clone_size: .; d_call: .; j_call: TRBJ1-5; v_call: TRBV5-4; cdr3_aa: CASSLTSRVKFPNQPQHF; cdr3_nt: TGTGCCAGCAGCTTGACCTCTCGTGTCAAGTTCCCCAATCAGCCCCAGCATTTT
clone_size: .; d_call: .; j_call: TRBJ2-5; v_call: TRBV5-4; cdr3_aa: CASSSPRKGETQYF; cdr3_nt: TGTGCCAGCAGCTCCCCTCGAAAAGGGGAGACCCAGTACTTC
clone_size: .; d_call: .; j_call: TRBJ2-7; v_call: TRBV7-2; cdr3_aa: CASSLGRGVYEQYF; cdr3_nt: TGTGCCAGCAGCCTAGGCAGGGGGGTCTACGAGCAGTACTTC
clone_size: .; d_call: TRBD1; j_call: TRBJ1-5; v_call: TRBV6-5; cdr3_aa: CASTGQGSYQPQHF; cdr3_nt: TGTGCCAGCACCGGACAGGGGAGTTATCAGCCCCAGCATTTT
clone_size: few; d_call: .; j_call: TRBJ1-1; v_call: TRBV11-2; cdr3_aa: CASSPRLGGNTEAFF; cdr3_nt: TGTGCCAGCAGCCCCCGTTTGGGAGGGAACACTGAAGCTTTCTTT
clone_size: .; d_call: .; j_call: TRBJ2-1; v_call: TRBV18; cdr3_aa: CASSARSSSYNEQFF; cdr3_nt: TGTGCCAGCTCAGCTAGGTCGAGCTCCTACAATGAGCAGTTCTTC
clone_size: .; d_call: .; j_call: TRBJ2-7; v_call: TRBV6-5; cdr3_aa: CASSPPGAEIYEQYF; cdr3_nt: TGTGCCAGCAGCCCGCCAGGTGCGGAGATATACGAGCAGTACTTC